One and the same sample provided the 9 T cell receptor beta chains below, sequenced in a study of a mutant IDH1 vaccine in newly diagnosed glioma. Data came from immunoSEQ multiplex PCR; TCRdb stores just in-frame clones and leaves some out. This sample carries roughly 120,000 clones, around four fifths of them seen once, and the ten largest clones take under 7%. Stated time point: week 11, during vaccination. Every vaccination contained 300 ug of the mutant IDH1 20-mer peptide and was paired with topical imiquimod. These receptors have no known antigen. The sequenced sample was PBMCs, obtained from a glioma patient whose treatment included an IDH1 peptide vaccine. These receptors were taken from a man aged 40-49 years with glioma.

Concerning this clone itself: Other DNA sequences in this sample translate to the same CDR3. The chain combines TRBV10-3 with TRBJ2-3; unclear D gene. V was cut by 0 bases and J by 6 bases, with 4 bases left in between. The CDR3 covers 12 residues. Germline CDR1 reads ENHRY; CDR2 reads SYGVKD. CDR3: CAISESGDTQYF. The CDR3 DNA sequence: TGTGCCATCAGTGAGTCTGGGGATACGCAGTATTTT.

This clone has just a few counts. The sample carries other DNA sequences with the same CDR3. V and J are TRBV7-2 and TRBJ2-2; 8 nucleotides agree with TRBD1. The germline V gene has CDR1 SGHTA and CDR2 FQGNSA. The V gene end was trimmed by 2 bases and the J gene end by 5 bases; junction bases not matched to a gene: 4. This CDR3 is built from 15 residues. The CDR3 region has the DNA TGTGCCAGCAGCTTAACAGGGGGGATAACCGGGGAGCTGTTTTTT. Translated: CASSLTGGITGELFF.

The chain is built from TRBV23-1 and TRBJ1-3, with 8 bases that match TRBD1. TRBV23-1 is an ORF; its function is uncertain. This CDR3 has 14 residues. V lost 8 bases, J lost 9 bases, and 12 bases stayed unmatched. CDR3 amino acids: CASVQGELFSTIYF. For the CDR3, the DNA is TGCGCCAGCGTACAGGGGGAATTATTTTCCACCATATATTTT.

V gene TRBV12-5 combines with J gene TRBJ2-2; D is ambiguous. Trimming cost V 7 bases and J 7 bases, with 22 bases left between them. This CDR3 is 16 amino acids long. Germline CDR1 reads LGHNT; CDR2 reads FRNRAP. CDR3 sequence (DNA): TGTGCTAGTGCCCCACCGGAACAGACCCTCATCGGGGAGCTGTTTTTT. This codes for CASAPPEQTLIGELFF.

CDR3 sequence: CSVLINREPKGQYF. CDR3 sequence (DNA): TGCAGCGTTCTTATCAACAGGGAACCCAAGGGGCAGTACTTC. The gene calls are TRBV29-1 and TRBJ2-5; D possibly corresponds to TRBD1 (6 bases). The V end was cut by 5 bases, the J end by 11 bases, with 24 bases between. CDR1 and CDR2 (germline): SQVTM, ANQGSEA. This CDR3 spans 14 amino acids.

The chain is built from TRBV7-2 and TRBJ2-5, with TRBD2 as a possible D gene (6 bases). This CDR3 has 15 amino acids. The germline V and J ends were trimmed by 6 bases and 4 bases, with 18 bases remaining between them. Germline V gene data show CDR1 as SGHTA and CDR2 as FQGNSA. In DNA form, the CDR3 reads TGTGCCAGCAGGACAAATAGCGGAGAGGGAGAGACCCAGTACTTC. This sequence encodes CASRTNSGEGETQYF.

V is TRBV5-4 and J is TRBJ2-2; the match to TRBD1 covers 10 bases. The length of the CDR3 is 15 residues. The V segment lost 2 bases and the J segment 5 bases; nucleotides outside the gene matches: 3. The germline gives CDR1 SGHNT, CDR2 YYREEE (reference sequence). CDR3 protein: CASSLGQGVTGELFF. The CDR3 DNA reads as TGTGCCAGCAGCTTAGGACAGGGGGTTACCGGGGAGCTGTTTTTT.

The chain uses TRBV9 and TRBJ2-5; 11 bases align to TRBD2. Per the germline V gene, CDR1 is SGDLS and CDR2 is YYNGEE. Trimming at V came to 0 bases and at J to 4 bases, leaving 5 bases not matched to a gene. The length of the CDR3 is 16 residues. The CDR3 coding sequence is TGTGCCAGCAGCGTAGATGGGACTAGCGGACTAGAGACCCAGTACTTC. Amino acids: CASSVDGTSGLETQYF.

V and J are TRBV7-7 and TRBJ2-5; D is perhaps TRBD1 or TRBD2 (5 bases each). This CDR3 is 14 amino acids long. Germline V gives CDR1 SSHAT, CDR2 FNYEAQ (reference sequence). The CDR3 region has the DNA TGTGCGACGACCCCCCGGGGCGGTGGAGAGACCCAGTACTTC. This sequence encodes CATTPRGGGETQYF.